This T cell receptor (beta chain) comes out of a study of cytotoxic CD8 clonotypes in ibrutinib-treated CLL (dated by TCRdb to the early 2020s). Context from the whole study: In this cohort, approximately 15 patients were treatment-naive and more than 9 were relapsed/refractory, while roughly 18 had unmutated IGHV. Cryopreserved peripheral blood mononuclear cells were obtained prior to treatment, at the time of response, and at either disease progression or sustained remission. Response samples were taken after a median of approximately a year on treatment, ranging from about 6 to 40 months. Partial responses were observed in 24 patients and complete responses in 2; after a median follow-up of 68 months, remission was maintained in 15 or so patients and progression was observed in approximately 12. On average, each sample yielded 255,043 productive templates and 94,082 productive rearrangements. Longitudinal samples were available for about 30% of the roughly 86 trial participants. Every remission and progressive disease sample was obtained while ibrutinib was still being received by the patients. Study-wide findings and limitations: Baseline clonality exceeded that of age-matched healthy donors and correlated strongly with circulating CD8+ T-cell counts. Public clonotypes were found to be uncommon and were observed to contract or remain stable during treatment; the increase in clonality was shown to reflect expansion of private clonotypes at ibrutinib response. Lymph node repertoires were not examined, and the timing of sampling was not matched between patients in sustained remission and those whose disease progressed. At ibrutinib response clonality went up, during sustained remission it held steady, and at progression it dropped back toward baseline.

V and J are truncated by 4 bases and 9 bases respectively, leaving an intervening sequence of 12 bases. CDR1 and CDR2 were assigned from the germline V gene (reference sequence) as MNHNY and SVGAGI. CDR3 length: 13 amino acids, cysteine to phenylalanine. The entry retains the CDR3 DNA only, 39 bases that are in frame from base 1. A MiSeq instrument was used for deep resolution sequencing, which targeted depths ranging from 1 in 1 million up to 1 in 200,000 T cells, with coverage averaging 10x for each clonotype. TCR beta libraries were generated with the immunoSEQ hsTCRB Kit. The published analysis was carried out like this. The data were analyzed with ImmunoSEQ Analyzer and ImmunoSEQ Data Assistant, and V, D and J gene assignments followed IMGT definitions. Clonality, which ranges from 0 to 1, was calculated by subtracting the normalized Shannon entropy of productive rearrangement frequencies from one. Only overrepresented clonotypes making up at least 0.05% of each patient's repertoire were included in the public clonotype analysis. Roughly 12 age-matched healthy donor repertoires from immuneACCESS were used as controls for clonality. TCRdb holds this immuneACCESS table with in-frame rearrangements only. Some clones are missing; in checked studies, unresolved V genes explain under half, and the rest has no known cause. The DNA gave D and trimming, while V, J and clone size come from that table. The sample table holds 150,000 to 250,000 clones, of which about 72% were seen once. Jointly, the top ten make up around 15% of the sample.

Of note for this clone: Its target antigen remains unknown. Per-nucleotide qualities are absent, and no much larger clonotype sits a single base away.

Taken with the paper, the label for time point translates to: around 25 months on ibrutinib. For TCR beta library preparation, 2 to 2.5 micrograms of genomic DNA were isolated from cryopreserved PBMCs. Longitudinal blood samples from CLL patients on ibrutinib monotherapy were analyzed using high-throughput TCR beta sequencing. The patients took part in an open-label, single-center phase 2 trial of ibrutinib monotherapy. The rearrangement combines TRBV6-6 with TRBJ2-2; the D region possibly corresponds to TRBD2 (5 bases align). The starting material was PBMCs, obtained after 24 months of ibrutinib treatment. This receptor was taken from a human donor with chronic lymphocytic leukemia. The DNA is as follows: TGTGCCAGCAGTTTCGGACTCGCTCGGGAGCTGTTTTTT. It codes for CASSFGLARELFF.